This passage covers 26 T cell receptor beta chains from one sample sequenced in a study of cytomegalovirus exposure and HLA in healthy donors. A multiplex PCR was run with 60 Vbeta primers and 13 Jbeta primers. The assay was immunoSEQ multiplex PCR, and TCRdb's table has in-frame clones only and misses some. The sample consists of around 140,000 clones, 82% of them appearing once. The sequenced sample consisted of PBMCs. These receptors came from an older woman in good health and CMV-seropositive.

The chain joins TRBV5-4 to TRBJ2-7; D may be TRBD2 (5 bases). CDR1 is SGHNT, CDR2 YYREEE, per germline (reference sequence). The CDR3 has 15 residues. The germline V and J ends were trimmed by 0 bases and 1 base, with 11 bases remaining between them. CDR3 DNA: TGTGCCAGCAGCTTGGGGACTGCCCGTTCCTACGAGCAGTACTTC. It translates to CASSLGTARSYEQYF. The full variable domain, completed using reference TRBV5-4 and TRBJ2-7, is ETGVTQSPTHLIKTRGQQVTLRCSSQSGHNTVSWYQQALGQGPQFIFQYYREEENGRGNFPPRFSGLQFPNYSSELNVNALELDDSALYLCASSLGTARSYEQYFGPGTRLTVT.

The chain employs TRBV5-1 and TRBJ1-4; 7 bases match TRBD1. V gave up 3 bases and J gave up 2 bases; unmatched junction bases: 4. CDR1 SGHRS and CDR2 YFSETQ come from the germline V gene. CDR3 length equals 15 residues. CDR3 bases: TGCGCCAGCAGCTCGGACAGGTCGACTAATGAAAAACTGTTTTTT. It translates to CASSSDRSTNEKLFF.

The chain carries TRBV6-5 and TRBJ1-5; D is undetermined. V was trimmed by 5 bases and J by 0 bases, leaving 11 bases between them. Germline assignment: CDR1 MNHEY and CDR2 SVGAGI. This CDR3 region has 15 residues. The chain's CDR3 is CASSRRLNSNQPQHF. The DNA of the CDR3 is TGTGCCAGCAGTCGGAGACTGAATAGCAATCAGCCCCAGCATTTT.

This clone was recorded a few times. The genes are TRBV28 and TRBJ2-2, with D possibly matching TRBD2 (5 bases). Trimming left V 4 bases short and J 2 bases short, with 8 bases between. The CDR3 runs to 14 residues. Germline loops: CDR1 MDHEN, CDR2 SYDVKM. The CDR3 protein is CASSSGVNTGELFF. The CDR3 nucleotides read TGTGCCAGCAGTTCCGGGGTTAACACCGGGGAGCTGTTTTTT.

Remarks on this clone: Additional DNA sequences in this sample encode the identical CDR3. This chain connects TRBV11-3 to TRBJ1-1; the D gene is possibly TRBD1 (6 bases). Germline-derived CDR1 and CDR2 are SGHNT and YENEEA. Trimming shortened V by 1 base and J by 1 base, and 7 bases separated the two germline ends. The CDR3 length is 14 residues. The CDR3 DNA reads TGTGCCAGCAGCTTAGGAGGGGGGAACACTGAAGCTTTCTTT. This translates into CASSLGGGNTEAFF.

V and J are TRBV5-6 and TRBJ1-2; D uncertain. Trimming left V 0 bases short and J 4 bases short, with 16 bases between. This CDR3 has 16 amino acids. Germline assignment: CDR1 SGHDT and CDR2 YYEEEE. The CDR3 loop is CASSLAGLEGGYGYTF. DNA for the CDR3: TGTGCCAGCAGCTTGGCCGGGTTGGAGGGTGGCTATGGCTACACCTTC.

The chain is built from TRBV7-3 and TRBJ2-1; the D is unclear. CDR1 and CDR2 from the germline V gene are SGHTA and FQGTGA. V was cut by 2 bases and J by 5 bases, with 13 bases left in between. The CDR3 spans 15 residues. The CDR3 DNA is TGTGCCAGCAGCTTACCGCCCCCGCGTAACAATGAGCAGTTCTTC. Translated, it gives CASSLPPPRNNEQFF.

This chain's CDR3 is CASSHTRTGSNSGNTIYF. DNA for the CDR3: TGCGCCAGCAGCCACACCAGGACAGGGTCTAACTCTGGAAACACCATATATTTT. V gene TRBV4-1 combines with J gene TRBJ1-3, with 8 bases matching TRBD1. CDR1 MGHRA and CDR2 YSYEKL come from the germline V gene. With V trimmed by 3 bases and J by 0 bases, 10 bases remained unmatched. The length of the CDR3 is 18 residues.

This clone has a handful of counts. The V call is TRBV19, the J call TRBJ1-2; 8 positions match TRBD1. The V gene end was trimmed by 6 bases and the J gene end by 6 bases; junction bases not matched to a gene: 3. This CDR3 has 12 residues. The germline CDR1 and CDR2 sequences are LNHDA and SQIVND (reference sequence). CDR3 sequence reads: CASRGTGDGYTF. For the CDR3, the DNA is TGTGCCAGTAGGGGGACAGGAGATGGCTACACCTTC.

The chain carries TRBV28 and TRBJ1-6; the D is unclear. Germline CDR1 is MDHEN and CDR2 is SYDVKM. The CDR3 runs 11 residues. Trimming stripped 4 bases from V and 14 bases from J, with 9 bases between. Here the CDR3 reads CASSSRPALHF. In DNA form, the CDR3 reads TGTGCCAGCAGTTCCCGTCCCGCCCTCCACTTT.

The J gene is TRBJ1-1, the V gene TRBV30; D is unresolved. Germline CDR1 is GTSNPN and CDR2 is SVGIG (reference sequence). V was clipped by 2 bases and J by 4 bases, with 14 bases between them. The CDR3 totals 14 residues. The CDR3 reads CAWSQNPRGTEAFF. In nucleotides, the CDR3 is TGTGCCTGGAGTCAGAACCCCCGAGGCACTGAAGCTTTCTTT.

The chain is built from TRBV4-3 and TRBJ2-1; 8 bases are a match to TRBD2. V was clipped by 0 bases and J by 5 bases; unmatched bases: 6. Germline V gene lookup returns CDR1 LGHNA and CDR2 YSLEER. This CDR3 has 16 amino acids. The CDR3 nucleotides read TGCGCCAGCAGCCAAGAGGGAACTAGCGGCCACAATGAGCAGTTCTTC. Protein sequence: CASSQEGTSGHNEQFF.

This chain uses TRBV4-2 with TRBJ1-4, with a possible D match to TRBD1 (5 bases). CDR1 and CDR2 from the germline V gene are LGHNA and YNFKEQ. The CDR3 consists of 15 residues. V dropped 7 bases and J dropped 4 bases, with 16 bases sitting between them. The CDR3 DNA is TGTGCCAGCACCCCAACGCGGGACTTTAATGAAAAACTGTTTTTT. Translating it yields CASTPTRDFNEKLFF.

The chain has TRBV6-5 and TRBJ2-1; 7 bases are shared with TRBD2. Germline V gives CDR1 MNHEY, CDR2 SVGAGI. The junction had 11 bases not matched to a gene; V was cut back by 8 bases and J by 7 bases. This CDR3 has 14 amino acids. CDR3 DNA: TGTGCCAGCTCCAAGGGCGGGAGAGGAAATGAGCAGTTCTTC. Protein product: CASSKGGRGNEQFF.

The CDR3 is CASSLTAGGSNEQFF. As DNA, the CDR3 is TGCGCCAGCAGCTTAACAGCGGGGGGTTCCAATGAGCAGTTCTTC. The rearrangement links TRBV5-1 to TRBJ2-1; 9 bases match TRBD2. The V segment lost 2 bases and the J segment 6 bases; nucleotides outside the gene matches: 6. Germline V CDR1 and CDR2: SGHRS, YFSETQ. The CDR3 is made up of 15 amino acids.

The V gene is TRBV7-8, the J gene TRBJ1-5, with 8 bases aligning to TRBD1. Germline V CDR1 and CDR2: SGHVS, FQNEAQ. This CDR3 has 15 residues. J gave up 0 bases and V 6 bases, and 4 bases lay outside the gene matches. The CDR3 loop is CASRPGQGSNQPQHF. DNA for the CDR3: TGTGCCAGCAGGCCTGGACAGGGTAGCAATCAGCCCCAGCATTTT.

This chain joins TRBV28 and TRBJ1-1, with D uncertain. Germline V gene sequence: CDR1 MDHEN, CDR2 SYDVKM. V lost 1 base and J lost 6, with 9 bases in between. The CDR3 runs to 13 residues. The CDR3 loop is CASSLFSFPEAFF. The CDR3 coding sequence is TGTGCCAGCAGTTTATTCTCGTTTCCTGAAGCTTTCTTT.

This chain uses TRBV7-2 with TRBJ2-7; 7 bases are shared with TRBD2. Germline CDR1 and CDR2: SGHTA and FQGNSA. The CDR3 contains 14 residues. V lost 5 bases, J lost 2 bases, and 6 bases stayed unmatched. CDR3 nucleotide sequence: TGTGCCAGCAGCCCCGCGGGGGACGCCTACGAGCAGTACTTC. The encoded protein is CASSPAGDAYEQYF. Supplemented by reference TRBV7-2 and TRBJ2-7, the full variable domain reads GAGVSQSPSNKVTEKGKDVELRCDPISGHTALYWYRQSLGQGLEFLIYFQGNSAPDKSGLPSDRFSAERTGGSVSTLTIQRTQQEDSAVYLCASSPAGDAYEQYFGPGTRLTVT.

This clone was seen only a few times. The chain is built from TRBV7-9 and TRBJ2-5; D uncertain. Deletions cut 5 bases from V and 2 bases from J, with 18 bases between. This CDR3 spans 16 amino acids. Germline assignment: CDR1 SEHNR and CDR2 FQNEAQ (reference sequence). The CDR3 reads CASSPTRHTQQETQYF. CDR3 bases: TGTGCCAGCAGCCCAACCAGGCACACTCAGCAAGAGACCCAGTACTTC.

This rearrangement joins TRBV19 to TRBJ2-5, with TRBD1 as a possible D gene (5 bases). Germline CDR1 reads LNHDA; CDR2 reads SQIVND (reference sequence). This CDR3 has 16 residues. Trimming shortened V by 2 bases and J by 4 bases, and 17 bases separated the two germline ends. The CDR3 DNA sequence: TGTGCCAGTAGTATAACAAGGGCTAGTAGGGGAGAGACCCAGTACTTC. As protein: CASSITRASRGETQYF.

The genes are TRBV6-1 and TRBJ2-7, with D possibly being TRBD1 (6 bases). Germline V CDR1 and CDR2: MNHNS, SASEGT. CDR3 length: 17 residues. V was cut by 4 bases and J by 1 base, with 20 bases left in between. CDR3 in amino acids: CASSVLIGTIPSYEQYF. CDR3 nucleotide sequence: TGTGCCAGCAGTGTATTAATCGGGACAATTCCTTCCTACGAGCAGTACTTC.

The V and J genes are TRBV28 and TRBJ1-2, with 9 nucleotides matching TRBD1. Germline CDR1 reads MDHEN; CDR2 reads SYDVKM. The CDR3 has 17 amino acids. V dropped 2 bases and J dropped 2; count of bases not matched to a gene: 9. The CDR3 sequence is CASSLRGTGRINYGYTF. CDR3 nucleotide sequence: TGTGCCAGCAGTTTAAGGGGGACAGGGAGAATCAACTATGGCTACACCTTC.

The genes are TRBV7-6 and TRBJ2-1, with TRBD2 identical over 8 bases. V lost 1 base, J lost 8 bases, and 7 bases stayed unmatched. Per the germline V gene, CDR1 is SGHVS and CDR2 is FNYEAQ. The CDR3 covers 15 residues. The CDR3 nucleotides are TGTGCCAGCAGCTTAGTTGCGGGAGGCCTAGATGAGCAGTTCTTC. Its translation is CASSLVAGGLDEQFF.

The CDR3 nucleotides are TGTGCCAGCAGCCCCCCGACAGGGTCCGGGGAGCTGTTTTTT. This gives the protein CASSPPTGSGELFF. The chain joins TRBV28 to TRBJ2-2, with 7 bases aligning to TRBD1. In germline, CDR1 is MDHEN, CDR2 SYDVKM. This CDR3 has 14 amino acids. J lost 6 bases, V lost 6 bases, and 7 bases had no gene match.

The rearrangement uses TRBV27 and TRBJ2-5; D might be TRBD2 (5 bases). The closer fit of TRBJ2-7 to the DNA end suggests the J call may be wrong. Germline V lookup: CDR1 MNHEY, CDR2 SMNVEV (reference sequence). The CDR3 sequence is 16 residues long. CDR3: CASRDLKRYSSYEQYF. Written as DNA, the CDR3 is TGTGCCAGCAGGGATCTTAAGCGGTATAGCTCCTACGAGCAGTACTTC.

This chain links TRBV27 with TRBJ2-1; possible D gene TRBD2, 6 bases. V lost 6 bases, J lost 0 bases, and 15 bases lay in between. The V gene's germline CDR1 is MNHEY and CDR2 SMNVEV (reference sequence). This CDR3 has 16 amino acids. CDR3 loop: CASSLGGGASYNEQFF. CDR3 sequence (DNA): TGTGCCAGCAGCCTGGGGGGAGGAGCCTCCTACAATGAGCAGTTCTTC.